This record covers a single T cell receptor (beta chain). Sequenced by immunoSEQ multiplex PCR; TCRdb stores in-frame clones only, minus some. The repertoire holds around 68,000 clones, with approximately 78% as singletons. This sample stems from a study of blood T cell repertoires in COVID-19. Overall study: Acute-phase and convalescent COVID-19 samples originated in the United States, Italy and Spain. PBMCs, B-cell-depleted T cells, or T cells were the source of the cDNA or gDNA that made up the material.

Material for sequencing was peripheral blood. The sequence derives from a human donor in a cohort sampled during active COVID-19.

The CDR3 protein is CASRGGGGPQHF. CDR3 nucleotides: TGTGCCAGCAGGGGGGGAGGGGGGCCCCAGCATTTT. The chain employs TRBV12-3 or TRBV12-4 and TRBJ1-5; TRBD1 might be the D (6 bases). The CDR3 totals 12 residues. V shed 6 bases and J shed 9 bases, with 12 bases lying between them.